This TCR beta chain is drawn from a study of immune cell composition in non-small cell lung cancer. Libraries were prepared by immunoSEQ multiplex PCR; TCRdb keeps only in-frame clonotypes and omits some of them. This sample carries about 6,600 clones, 70% to 80% of them seen once, and the ten largest clones take just under 6.5%. Notes on this clone: The target antigen is unknown.

Study results and limitations: It was not proven that tumour-reactive clones equal dominant tumour-associated clones. In adenocarcinoma, maximal tumour-associated clone frequency tracked TIL tumour reactivity.

V lost 4 bases and J lost 6, with 5 bases in between. The CDR3 sequence is 11 residues long. CDR1 and CDR2 from the germline V gene are SGHRS and YFSETQ. Normal lung was sampled as far from the tumour as possible, at least 3 cm. Frozen unsorted single-cell suspensions supplied the genomic DNA. Sequences were obtained from non-adjacent lung tissue. The V gene is TRBV5-1, the J gene TRBJ2-1; no reliable D call. The sequence was obtained from a human donor with non-small cell lung cancer. The CDR3, as DNA: TGCGCCAGCAGCGATAGCAATGAGCAGTTCTTC. As protein: CASSDSNEQFF.